The 32 T cell receptor beta chains below were found in one sample sequenced in a study of PD-1 blockade in mismatch repair-deficient tumors. Sequencing used immunoSEQ multiplex PCR; TCRdb keeps in-frame clones, though not all of them. This table has tens of thousands of clones, about 85% appearing once. The sequences come from peripheral blood, collected 12 weeks after starting pembrolizumab. The receptors were gathered from an adult with mismatch repair-deficient cancer.

V usage is TRBV9 and J usage is TRBJ2-1, with 9 bases matching TRBD2. The CDR3 spans 20 residues. Per germline, CDR1 SGDLS and CDR2 YYNGEE. Germline trimming cut 2 bases from V and 1 base from J; bases unmatched to any gene: 16. CDR3 protein: CASSVDHGTLLAGSYNEQFF. The CDR3 nucleotides are TGTGCCAGCAGCGTTGACCACGGGACACTACTAGCGGGTTCCTACAATGAGCAGTTCTTC.

The chain joins TRBV6-5 to TRBJ1-1; D gene unclear. With 7 bases removed from V and 7 bases from J, the gap between germline ends came to 16 bases. Germline CDR1 reads MNHEY; CDR2 reads SVGAGI. The CDR3 has 13 residues. CDR3 sequence: CASKDGALLEAFF. The CDR3 DNA reads as TGTGCCAGCAAAGACGGTGCACTCCTTGAAGCTTTCTTT.

The V and J genes are TRBV7-9 and TRBJ2-1; TRBD2 might be the D (6 bases). The length of the CDR3 is 13 residues. The germline gives CDR1 SEHNR, CDR2 FQNEAQ (reference sequence). Deletions cut 4 bases from V and 3 bases from J, with 7 bases between. CDR3: CASSSGLYNEQFF. CDR3 DNA: TGTGCCAGCAGCTCGGGACTCTACAATGAGCAGTTCTTC.

This clone was detected only a few times. The chain combines TRBV19 with TRBJ2-7; D unresolved. The V end was cut by 0 bases, the J end by 7 bases, with 10 bases between. Germline CDR1 and CDR2: LNHDA and SQIVND (reference sequence). There are 13 residues in the CDR3. In DNA, the CDR3 is TGTGCCAGTAGTATAGATCAGGACGGGGAGCAGTACTTC. Protein product: CASSIDQDGEQYF.

The J gene is TRBJ1-5, the V gene TRBV6-1; perhaps TRBD1 as D (6 bases). The germline CDR1 and CDR2 sequences are MNHNS and SASEGT. With 6 bases removed from V and 4 bases from J, the gap between germline ends came to 16 bases. The CDR3 length is 15 residues. DNA of the CDR3: TGTGCCAGCAGCCTCTACGGGGGCAGGAATCAGCCCCAGCATTTT. It specifies CASSLYGGRNQPQHF.

The chain has TRBV11-2 and TRBJ1-4, with D perhaps TRBD1 (6 bases). The CDR3 length is 13 residues. Trimming shortened V by 4 bases and J by 7 bases, and 10 bases separated the two germline ends. Germline V CDR1 and CDR2: SGHAT, FQNNGV. The CDR3 region has the DNA TGTGCCAGCAGCTACACAGGGAGTGAAAAACTGTTTTTT. Its translation: CASSYTGSEKLFF.

V gene TRBV2 combines with J gene TRBJ2-4; D is uncertain. CDR1 is SNHLY and CDR2 is FYNNEI in the germline V gene. The CDR3 is 14 residues long. V was pared by 4 bases and J by 0 bases, with 7 bases between. The CDR3 is CASSGSLAKNIQYF. DNA for the CDR3: TGTGCCAGCAGTGGTAGCCTAGCCAAAAACATTCAGTACTTC.

This chain's CDR3 is CASSPNAVDTEAFF. The CDR3 DNA reads as TGTGCCAGCTCACCAAATGCGGTGGACACTGAAGCTTTCTTT. This chain uses TRBV18 with TRBJ1-1; D remains ambiguous. The CDR3 sequence is 14 residues long. Trimming stripped 2 bases from V and 3 bases from J, with 10 bases between. Per germline, CDR1 KGHSH and CDR2 LQKENI.

The V gene is TRBV7-2, the J gene TRBJ2-1; 7 bases map to TRBD2. Germline values: CDR1 SGHTA, CDR2 FQGNSA. The CDR3 has 15 residues. Losses at the gene ends were 2 bases for V and 13 bases for J; bases not matched to a gene: 14. The CDR3 DNA sequence: TGTGCCAGCAGCTTAACTGGGGCGGGAGTCCTTGCCCAGTTCTTC. Residues: CASSLTGAGVLAQFF.

The V and J genes are TRBV19 and TRBJ2-1, with TRBD2 matching over 7 bases. Trimming cost V 6 bases and J 0 bases; bases outside gene matches: 11. Per the germline V gene, CDR1 is LNHDA and CDR2 is SQIVND (reference sequence). The CDR3 spans 17 residues. CDR3 protein: CASSGLVQHGSYNEQFF. The CDR3 DNA sequence: TGTGCCAGTAGCGGACTAGTCCAGCACGGCTCCTACAATGAGCAGTTCTTC.

The chain employs TRBV30 and TRBJ2-3, with D possibly being TRBD2 (6 bases). Germline assignment: CDR1 GTSNPN and CDR2 SVGIG (reference sequence). The CDR3 consists of 16 residues. V lost 0 bases and J lost 3, with 16 bases in between. The DNA of the CDR3 is TGTGCCTGGAGTGTTTTCTCGGCGGGAAAAACAGATACGCAGTATTTT. Residues: CAWSVFSAGKTDTQYF.

The chain is built from TRBV29-1 and TRBJ2-3; possibly TRBD1 or TRBD2 for D (6 bases each). The V and J ends lost 1 base and 5 bases respectively, with 13 bases between them. Germline lookup yields CDR1 SQVTM and CDR2 ANQGSEA. The CDR3 has 14 residues. The CDR3 region is CSVEARGLRDTQYF. In DNA form, the CDR3 reads TGCAGCGTTGAAGCCAGGGGACTTCGAGATACGCAGTATTTT.

CDR3: CASSLWASGSIYEQYF. The CDR3 DNA reads TGTGCCAGCAGTTTATGGGCTAGCGGGTCTATCTACGAGCAGTACTTC. V gene TRBV28 combines with J gene TRBJ2-7, with TRBD2 matching over 8 bases. The CDR3 length is 16 residues. Trimming took 0 bases from V and 3 from J; bases not matched to a gene: 7. The germline gives CDR1 MDHEN, CDR2 SYDVKM. Supplemented by reference TRBV28 and TRBJ2-7, the full variable domain reads DVKVTQSSRYLVKRTGEKVFLECVQDMDHENMFWYRQDPGLGLRLIYFSYDVKMKEKGDIPEGYSVSREKKERFSLILESASTNQTSMYLCASSLWASGSIYEQYFGPGTRLTVT.

The chain carries TRBV7-2 and TRBJ2-1; 10 bases match TRBD2. Germline CDR1 is SGHTA and CDR2 is FQGNSA. This CDR3 comprises 16 residues. V gave up 4 bases and J gave up 4 bases; unmatched junction bases: 7. The DNA for the CDR3 is TGTGCCAGCAGCTCTACTAGCGGGATAGGATACAATGAGCAGTTCTTC. Translation gives CASSSTSGIGYNEQFF.

The V gene is TRBV20-1, the J gene TRBJ1-1; no reliable D call. The CDR3 spans 11 residues. The V end was cut by 3 bases, the J end by 8 bases, with 10 bases between. Germline lookup yields CDR1 DFQATT and CDR2 SNEGSKA (reference sequence). The CDR3 DNA reads as TGCAGTGCTAGCGGCACATCCGAAGCTTTCTTT. It yields the protein CSASGTSEAFF.

This clone was detected once. V is TRBV2 and J is TRBJ2-7, with TRBD2 identical over 10 bases. There are 16 residues in the CDR3. J was trimmed by 0 bases and V by 6 bases; bases with no gene match: 8. The germline CDR1 and CDR2 sequences are SNHLY and FYNNEI. In DNA form, the CDR3 reads TGTGCCAGCAGGAAACGTCTAGCGGGAGACTCCTACGAGCAGTACTTC. As protein: CASRKRLAGDSYEQYF.

This chain links TRBV7-8 with TRBJ2-3, with D tentatively TRBD2 (5 bases). Germline values: CDR1 SGHVS, CDR2 FQNEAQ. The CDR3 consists of 19 residues. Trimming took 2 bases from V and 3 from J, leaving 24 bases between them. CDR3: CASSLSLRRQDPATDTQYF. Written as DNA, the CDR3 is TGTGCCAGCAGCTTAAGCCTCAGGAGGCAGGACCCTGCGACAGATACGCAGTATTTT.

The chain joins TRBV5-4 to TRBJ2-7; TRBD1 matches 7 bases. Per the germline V gene, CDR1 is SGHNT and CDR2 is YYREEE (reference sequence). V lost 3 bases and J lost 3; bases outside the gene matches: 9. The CDR3 has 15 amino acids. The CDR3 loop is CASSSTGTAHYEQYF. Written as DNA, the CDR3 is TGTGCCAGCAGCTCTACAGGGACAGCACACTACGAGCAGTACTTC.

The chain links TRBV9 to TRBJ2-1; a weak D match, TRBD1 (6 bases). Germline lookup yields CDR1 SGDLS and CDR2 YYNGEE. The CDR3 contains 13 residues. V was clipped by 0 bases and J by 5 bases, with 6 bases between them. CDR3 sequence reads: CASSVAGDNEQFF. The CDR3 DNA reads as TGTGCCAGCAGCGTAGCAGGGGACAATGAGCAGTTCTTC.

The chain couples TRBV19 to TRBJ1-5; D gene ambiguous. Looked up from germline, CDR1 is LNHDA and CDR2 is SQIVND (reference sequence). The ends were cut back, 2 bases at V and 0 bases at J, with 8 bases in the middle. This CDR3 has 15 residues. CDR3 region: CASSIMVNSNQPQHF. The CDR3 DNA is TGTGCCAGTAGTATAATGGTGAATAGCAATCAGCCCCAGCATTTT.

As for this clone: An end of the junction does not agree with germline; a read error may underlie this. The V gene is TRBV11-1, the J gene TRBJ1-4, with 7 bases identical to TRBD1. The length of the CDR3 is 15 residues. CDR1 and CDR2 (germline): SGHAT, FQDESV (reference sequence). The CDR3 coding sequence is TGTGCCAGCAGCAGACTGCGACAGGGTAATGGAAAACTGTTTTTT. Its protein product is CASSRLRQGNGKLFF.

This clone was picked up one time. The chain is built from TRBV6-5 and TRBJ2-6, with D hard to call. The CDR3 is made up of 15 amino acids. Per germline, CDR1 MNHEY and CDR2 SVGAGI. Deletions cut 2 bases from V and 0 bases from J, with 5 bases between. The CDR3 loop is CASSYKGSGANVLTF. The CDR3, as DNA: TGTGCCAGCAGTTACAAGGGCTCTGGGGCCAACGTCCTGACTTTC.

CDR3 in DNA: TGTGCCAGCGGTGGGGCCGTTTTTGCTGAAGCTTTCTTT. The encoded protein is CASGGAVFAEAFF. The J gene is TRBJ1-1, the V gene TRBV21-1; the table's D call, TRBD1, has no DNA check behind it. TRBV21-1 is designated a pseudogene. CDR3 size: 13 residues.

The chain is built from TRBV6-5 and TRBJ1-1; D call uncertain. With 2 bases removed from V and 1 base from J, the gap between germline ends came to 5 bases. Germline CDR1 reads MNHEY; CDR2 reads SVGAGI. The CDR3 runs 13 residues. The CDR3 reads CASSYEGNTEAFF. CDR3 in DNA: TGTGCCAGCAGTTACGAGGGGAACACTGAAGCTTTCTTT.

The chain combines TRBV4-1 with TRBJ2-7, with TRBD2 as a possible D gene (6 bases). The V gene lost 3 bases and the J gene lost 2 bases, with 11 bases spanning the gap. The CDR3 sequence is 14 residues long. The germline gives CDR1 MGHRA, CDR2 YSYEKL. DNA for the CDR3: TGCGCCAGCAGCCAGCTAGCGTTAGCCTACGAGCAGTACTTC. It translates to CASSQLALAYEQYF.

The rearrangement joins TRBV5-4 to TRBJ2-1; 13 bases fit TRBD2. This CDR3 is 17 amino acids long. The germline V gene has CDR1 SGHNT and CDR2 YYREEE (reference sequence). With V trimmed by 4 bases and J by 4 bases, 8 bases remained unmatched. Written as DNA, the CDR3 is TGTGCCAGCAGCAAGGCGGGACTAGCGGGACTATACAATGAGCAGTTCTTC. Translation gives CASSKAGLAGLYNEQFF.

This clone was observed a handful of times. The rearrangement links TRBV10-3 to TRBJ2-7; 10 nucleotides agree with TRBD2. After removal of 0 bases from V and 5 bases from J, the junction contained 10 bases not matched to a gene. CDR1 and CDR2 from the germline V gene are ENHRY and SYGVKD. This CDR3 contains 17 residues. The CDR3: CAISESMASGSFDEQYF. CDR3 DNA sequence: TGTGCCATCAGTGAGTCGATGGCTAGCGGGAGCTTCGACGAGCAGTACTTC.

The chain employs TRBV10-3 and TRBJ1-1; D not resolved. Germline CDR1 and CDR2: ENHRY and SYGVKD. This CDR3 spans 13 amino acids. V lost 3 bases, J lost 8 bases, and 13 bases lay in between. This CDR3 reads CAISDREVQEAFF. CDR3 sequence (DNA): TGTGCCATCAGTGATCGAGAGGTCCAAGAAGCTTTCTTT.

V is TRBV6-5 and J is TRBJ1-1, with 10 positions matching TRBD1. Germline V gives CDR1 MNHEY, CDR2 SVGAGI. V trimming: 7 bases; J trimming: 5 bases; junction bases outside the gene matches: 10. CDR3 size: 15 residues. CDR3 region: CASTLSGQGRTEAFF. In DNA, the CDR3 is TGTGCCAGCACCTTATCGGGACAGGGGAGGACTGAAGCTTTCTTT.

The chain joins TRBV19 to TRBJ2-5, with TRBD1 identical over 7 bases. Germline V gene lookup returns CDR1 LNHDA and CDR2 SQIVND (reference sequence). V was clipped by 3 bases and J by 5 bases; unmatched bases: 18. The length of the CDR3 is 18 residues. CDR3 residues: CASSIVSIGDRPWETQYF. For the CDR3, the DNA is TGTGCCAGTAGTATCGTATCCATAGGGGACAGACCTTGGGAGACCCAGTACTTC.

The V call is TRBV30, the J call TRBJ1-1, with D uncertain. This CDR3 spans 15 amino acids. Trimming stripped 4 bases from V and 1 base from J, with 16 bases between. CDR1 is GTSNPN and CDR2 is SVGIG in the germline V gene (reference sequence). The CDR3 region is CAWTARGGRNTEAFF. The DNA for the CDR3 is TGTGCCTGGACAGCAAGAGGTGGGCGGAACACTGAAGCTTTCTTT.

The chain uses TRBV9 and TRBJ1-1, with a possible D match to TRBD1 (5 bases). The V gene lost 0 bases and the J gene lost 3 bases, with 12 bases spanning the gap. Germline V lookup: CDR1 SGDLS, CDR2 YYNGEE. CDR3 length equals 15 residues. This CDR3 reads CASSVEAGRDTEAFF. CDR3 bases: TGTGCCAGCAGCGTAGAGGCAGGGAGGGACACTGAAGCTTTCTTT.